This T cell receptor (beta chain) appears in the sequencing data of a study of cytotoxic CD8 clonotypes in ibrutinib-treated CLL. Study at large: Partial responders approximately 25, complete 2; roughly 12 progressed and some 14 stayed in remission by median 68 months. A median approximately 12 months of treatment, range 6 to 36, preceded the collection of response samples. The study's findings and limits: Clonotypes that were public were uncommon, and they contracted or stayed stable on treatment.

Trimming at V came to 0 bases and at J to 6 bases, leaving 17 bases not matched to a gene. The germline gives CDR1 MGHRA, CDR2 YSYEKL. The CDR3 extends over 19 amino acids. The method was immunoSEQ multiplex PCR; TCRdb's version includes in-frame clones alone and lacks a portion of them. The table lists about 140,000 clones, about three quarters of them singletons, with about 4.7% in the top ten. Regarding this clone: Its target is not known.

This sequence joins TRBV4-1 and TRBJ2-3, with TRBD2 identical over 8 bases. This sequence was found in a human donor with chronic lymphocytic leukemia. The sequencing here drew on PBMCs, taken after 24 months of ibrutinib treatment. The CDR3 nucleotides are TGCGCCAGCAGCCAAGATCGGGCAGGGACTAGTGCCCCGCGGGATACGCAGTATTTT. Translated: CASSQDRAGTSAPRDTQYF.